Following are 24 T cell receptor beta chains from one sample sequenced in a study of blood T cells in healthy people across ages. A sample-barcoded 5' primer and a J-beta primer mix were used in a second PCR of roughly 6 to 11 cycles. One entry per CDR3 protein, called by TCRdb with MiXCR from the 5' RACE reads. The top ten clones hold roughly 3.7% of a sample with approximately 1.5 million distinct CDR3 sequences, about 45% of them seen once. The sample was blood. The receptors come from a woman between 18 and 29 years old in good health.

This CDR3 reads CASSDSTGGQGHGYTF. DNA for the CDR3: TGTGCCAGCAGTGATTCCACCGGAGGACAGGGACATGGCTACACCTTC. The genes are TRBV6-2 or TRBV6-3 and TRBJ1-2, with 8 positions matching TRBD1. Germline CDR1 MNHEY, CDR2 SVGEGT. CDR3 length: 16 residues. V dropped 5 bases and J dropped 6; count of bases not matched to a gene: 14.

The genes are TRBV28 and TRBJ2-4; no firm D call. The closer fit of TRBJ2-7 to the DNA end suggests the J call may be wrong. CDR1 and CDR2 (germline): MDHEN, SYDVKM. The CDR3 runs 11 residues. This CDR3 is CASQLRNEQYF. The CDR3 nucleotides are TGTGCCAGCCAATTAAGGAACGAGCAGTACTTC.

The sample holds many counts of this clonotype. The chain couples TRBV2 to TRBJ2-1; 10 bases agree with TRBD2. With 4 bases clipped from V and 5 bases from J, the junction kept 5 bases outside the gene matches. The CDR3 spans 15 residues. The germline V gene encodes CDR1 SNHLY and CDR2 FYNNEI. The CDR3 loop reads CASSVQLAGNNEQFF. The CDR3 coding sequence is TGTGCCAGCAGTGTACAACTAGCGGGAAACAATGAGCAGTTCTTC.

This chain joins TRBV5-1 and TRBJ2-7, with 7 bases aligning to TRBD2. The V and J ends lost 4 bases and 0 bases, in that order; junction bases with no gene match: 10. This CDR3 is built from 16 residues. Per the germline V gene, CDR1 is SGHRS and CDR2 is YFSETQ. This CDR3 reads CASSPAIAGNSYEQYF. DNA for the CDR3: TGCGCCAGCAGCCCAGCCATAGCGGGCAACTCCTACGAGCAGTACTTC.

This clonotype was recorded a few times. The chain recombines TRBV5-1 with TRBJ2-5; 8 bases are a match to TRBD1. The assigned J gene may be wrong: the sequence end matches TRBJ2-7 better. CDR1 SGHRS and CDR2 YFSETQ come from the germline V gene. This CDR3 contains 16 residues. CDR3 sequence reads: CASTPAWTGNIYEQYF. CDR3 DNA sequence: TGCGCCAGCACCCCAGCTTGGACAGGGAATATCTACGAGCAGTACTTC.

In this sample, this clonotype turned up a few times. This chain links TRBV7-9 with TRBJ2-7, with TRBD2 as a possible D gene (6 bases). Germline V gene lookup returns CDR1 SEHNR and CDR2 FQNEAQ (reference sequence). V gave up 5 bases and J gave up 3 bases, with 20 bases separating them. The CDR3 is 16 amino acids. CDR3 amino acids: CASSRLRGLASYEQYF. DNA of the CDR3: TGTGCCAGCAGCCGCCTTAGAGGGCTAGCGAGCTACGAGCAGTACTTC.

DNA of the CDR3: TGTGCCAGCAGTCCTCGACAGGACCCCTACGAGCAGTACTTC. This codes for CASSPRQDPYEQYF. The chain has TRBV28 and TRBJ2-4; possibly TRBD1 for D (6 bases). Matching the DNA end better, TRBJ2-7 makes the J call doubtful. The CDR3 runs to 14 residues. In germline, CDR1 is MDHEN, CDR2 SYDVKM.

The gene calls are TRBV5-4 and TRBJ2-3; D may be TRBD2 (6 bases). This CDR3 has 12 amino acids. From germline, CDR1 is SGHNT and CDR2 YYREEE (reference sequence). V was trimmed by 4 bases and J by 10 bases, leaving 13 bases between them. CDR3 in DNA: TGTGCCAGCAGCCTTCGGGACTCGGCGCAGTATTTT. As protein: CASSLRDSAQYF.

The rearrangement uses TRBV12-3 or TRBV12-4 and TRBJ1-5; D is ambiguous. The CDR3 length is 13 residues. Trimming pared 3 bases from V and 3 bases from J, leaving 6 bases between. CDR3 region: CASSFSNNQPQHF. For the CDR3, the DNA is TGTGCCAGCAGTTTTTCCAACAATCAGCCCCAGCATTTT.

This chain uses TRBV5-1 with TRBJ2-3; 11 nucleotides line up with TRBD2. CDR1 is SGHRS and CDR2 is YFSETQ in the germline V gene. The CDR3 length is 14 residues. The V and J ends lost 6 bases and 7 bases, in that order; junction bases with no gene match: 7. The CDR3 is CASTRGLAEHTQYF. DNA for the CDR3: TGCGCCAGCACGCGGGGACTAGCGGAACATACGCAGTATTTT.

Details on this clonotype: A junction boundary mismatches the germline segment, possibly from a read error. The chain couples TRBV5-1 to TRBJ1-1; D remains ambiguous. This CDR3 spans 13 amino acids. Per the germline V gene, CDR1 is SGHRS and CDR2 is YFSETQ. The DNA for the CDR3 is TGTGCCAGCAGCATCGGGGTCAACACTGAAGCTTTCTTT. It codes for CASSIGVNTEAFF.

The chain employs TRBV11-3 and TRBJ1-5; D unclear. V was trimmed by 3 bases and J by 2 bases, leaving 8 bases between them. The germline gives CDR1 SGHNT, CDR2 YENEEA. CDR3 size: 14 residues. CDR3 nucleotides: TGTGCCAGCAGCTTGGATATTGGCAATCAGCCCCAGCATTTT. Protein sequence: CASSLDIGNQPQHF.

This clonotype was recorded many times. J is TRBJ1-3 and V is TRBV12-3 or TRBV12-4; D unresolved. CDR3 length: 12 amino acids. Between the trimmed V and J ends, which lost 6 bases and 0 bases, there was a span of 3 bases. DNA for the CDR3: TGTGCCAGCAGCCGCTCTGGAAACACCATATATTTT. Translating gives CASSRSGNTIYF.

The chain couples TRBV4-2 to TRBJ2-2; 7 bases match TRBD1. J lost 0 bases, V lost 5 bases, and 12 bases had no gene match. CDR3 length: 18 amino acids. Per germline, CDR1 LGHNA and CDR2 YNFKEQ. The CDR3 sequence: CASSYQVWDSANTGELFF. DNA for the CDR3: TGTGCCAGCAGCTACCAAGTGTGGGACAGCGCGAACACCGGGGAGCTGTTTTTT.

This clonotype was observed a handful of times. The CDR3 nucleotides read TGTGCCACCAGCAGAGGAGGAGGGGAAACAGATACGCAGTATTTT. This translates into CATSRGGGETDTQYF. The V gene is TRBV15, the J gene TRBJ2-3; perhaps TRBD2 as D (6 bases). The CDR3 length is 15 residues. Trimming shortened V by 1 base and J by 3 bases, and 11 bases separated the two germline ends. Germline CDR1 LNHNV, CDR2 YYDKDF (reference sequence).

Regarding this clonotype: An end of the junction does not agree with germline; a read error may underlie this. The gene calls are TRBV29-1 and TRBJ1-2; possibly TRBD1 for D (6 bases). The CDR3 spans 14 residues. Germline values: CDR1 SQVTM, CDR2 ANQGSEA. The CDR3 sequence: CGVDPAGTTYGYTF. The DNA for the CDR3 is TGCGGCGTTGACCCCGCCGGGACAACCTATGGCTACACCTTC.

The chain combines TRBV30 with TRBJ2-7; TRBD2 might be the D (5 bases). The germline V and J ends were trimmed by 7 bases and 2 bases, with 12 bases remaining between them. The CDR3 has 12 residues. Germline CDR1 GTSNPN, CDR2 SVGIG (reference sequence). The CDR3 spells CAYRGPTYEQYF. The CDR3, as DNA: TGTGCCTACCGAGGGCCTACCTACGAGCAGTACTTC.

This clonotype was seen a few times. The junction differs from germline at one of its ends, possibly a read error. This sequence joins TRBV7-8 and TRBJ2-7; D is perhaps TRBD1 (6 bases). From germline, CDR1 is SGHVS and CDR2 FQNEAQ. This CDR3 contains 15 residues. The CDR3 DNA follows: TGTGCCAACAGCTTAGAACAGGGTACAACCTACGAGCAGTACTTC. This sequence encodes CANSLEQGTTYEQYF.

A few counts support this clonotype. The CDR3 here is CASSKRPERAQPPYEQYF. The CDR3 coding sequence is TGTGCCAGCAGCAAAAGGCCGGAAAGAGCGCAACCTCCCTACGAGCAGTACTTC. This chain connects TRBV21-1 to TRBJ2-5; TRBD2 reflects the table's D call only, with no check against the DNA. The assigned J gene may be wrong: the sequence end matches TRBJ2-7 better. TRBV21-1 is a pseudogene locus. CDR3 length equals 18 residues.

This rearrangement joins TRBV29-1 to TRBJ1-1; no clear D. V dropped 4 bases and J dropped 1 base, with 13 bases sitting between them. Germline lookup yields CDR1 SQVTM and CDR2 ANQGSEA. The CDR3 has 14 residues. The CDR3 is CSVVPRLENTEAFF. The DNA for the CDR3 is TGCAGCGTTGTCCCTCGGTTGGAGAACACTGAAGCTTTCTTT.

The rearrangement links TRBV25-1 to TRBJ2-2; 8 positions match TRBD1. V shed 7 bases, J shed 0 bases, and the junction held 10 bases outside the gene matches. The CDR3 runs 17 residues. CDR1 is MGHDK, CDR2 SYGVNS, per germline. For the CDR3, the DNA is TGTGCCAGCAAGTCCAGGGGGCCGATTACGAACACCGGGGAGCTGTTTTTT. Amino acid sequence: CASKSRGPITNTGELFF.

The chain combines TRBV7-2 with TRBJ2-3; 7 bases are a match to TRBD2. The CDR3 totals 14 residues. V dropped 3 bases and J dropped 4; count of bases not matched to a gene: 4. Germline CDR1 and CDR2: SGHTA and FQGNSA. The CDR3 reads CASSLTRGADTQYF. The CDR3 coding sequence is TGTGCCAGCAGCTTGACACGGGGGGCAGATACGCAGTATTTT. The entire variable domain, with the rest obtained from reference TRBV7-2 and TRBJ2-3, is as follows: GAGVSQSPSNKVTEKGKDVELRCDPISGHTALYWYRQSLGQGLEFLIYFQGNSAPDKSGLPSDRFSAERTGGSVSTLTIQRTQQEDSAVYLCASSLTRGADTQYFGPGTRLTVL.

Ten or more counts support this clonotype. The chain recombines TRBV7-2 with TRBJ1-1; D is unresolved. The CDR3 runs 14 residues. Germline CDR1 reads SGHTA; CDR2 reads FQGNSA. Trimming took 5 bases from V and 0 from J, leaving 10 bases between them. CDR3 protein: CASSLLGLNTEAFF. The CDR3 DNA reads as TGTGCCAGCAGCCTACTGGGGTTGAACACTGAAGCTTTCTTT.

This clonotype was found a few times. V and J are TRBV7-3 and TRBJ1-1; 7 bases are shared with TRBD1. CDR3 length: 13 amino acids. Germline CDR1 SGHTA, CDR2 FQGTGA. J gave up 4 bases and V 5 bases, and 4 bases lay outside the gene matches. The CDR3 DNA is TGTGCCAGCAGCCAGGACAGGTTCACTGAAGCTTTCTTT. It translates to CASSQDRFTEAFF.